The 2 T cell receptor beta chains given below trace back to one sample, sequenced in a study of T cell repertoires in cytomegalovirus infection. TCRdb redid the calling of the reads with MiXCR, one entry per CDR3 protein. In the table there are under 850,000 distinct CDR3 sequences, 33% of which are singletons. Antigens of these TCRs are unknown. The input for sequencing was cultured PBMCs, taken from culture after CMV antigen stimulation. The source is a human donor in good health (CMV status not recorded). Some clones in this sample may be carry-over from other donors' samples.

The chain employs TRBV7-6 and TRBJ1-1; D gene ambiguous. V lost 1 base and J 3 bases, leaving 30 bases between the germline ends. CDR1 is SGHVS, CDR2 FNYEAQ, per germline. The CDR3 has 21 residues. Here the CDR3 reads CASSLGSNRVDNIYGHTEAFF. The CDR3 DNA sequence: TGTGCCAGCAGCTTAGGATCGAATAGGGTTGACAACATTTACGGCCACACTGAAGCTTTCTTT.

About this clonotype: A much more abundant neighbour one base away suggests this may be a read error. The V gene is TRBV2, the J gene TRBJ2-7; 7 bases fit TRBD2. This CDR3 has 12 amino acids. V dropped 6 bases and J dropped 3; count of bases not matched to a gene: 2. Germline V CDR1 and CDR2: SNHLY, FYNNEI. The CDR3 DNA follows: TGTGCCAGCAGCGGGGACTACTACGAGCAGTACTTC. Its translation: CASSGDYYEQYF.